The next 32 T cell receptor beta chains were all read from a single sample in a study of spatial heterogeneity in lung cancer. The time point denotes: sample taken at primary tumor resection. The input material, whole RNA from tumor, nontumor lung or frozen PBMC, was sequenced unsorted. TCRdb analysed the 5' RACE reads with MiXCR anew, one entry per CDR3 protein. The data contain under 75,000 distinct CDR3 sequences, more than 10% of them singletons. This material consisted of PBMCs, taken at surgery. All receptors derive from a male donor with early-stage non-small cell lung cancer.

This sequence joins TRBV24-1 and TRBJ2-2, with 9 bases matching TRBD1. V lost 7 bases to trimming and J lost 8 bases; unmatched junction nucleotides: 10. The CDR3 is 15 residues long. In germline, CDR1 is KGHDR, CDR2 SFDVKD. The CDR3 sequence: CATRAGTGIGGELFF. CDR3 coding DNA: TGTGCCACCAGGGCCGGGACAGGGATAGGAGGGGAGCTGTTTTTT.

There are many counts of this clonotype. V and J are TRBV25-1 and TRBJ1-1; no clear D. Between the trimmed V and J ends, which lost 6 bases and 0 bases, there was a span of 11 bases. The CDR3 has 14 amino acids. The germline gives CDR1 MGHDK, CDR2 SYGVNS. This CDR3 is CASRKHGVNTEAFF. CDR3 sequence (DNA): TGTGCCAGCAGAAAACATGGGGTGAACACTGAAGCTTTCTTT.

This clonotype was seen only a few times. The rearrangement uses TRBV12-3 or TRBV12-4 and TRBJ1-2; 8 nucleotides line up with TRBD1. Unmatched junction bases numbered 5, after V lost 11 bases and J lost 3 bases. The CDR3 contains 12 residues. The CDR3 here is CAGRQGHYGYTF. In DNA form, the CDR3 reads TGTGCCGGAAGACAGGGGCACTATGGCTACACCTTC.

This clonotype was recorded a few times. The rearrangement uses TRBV12-3 or TRBV12-4 and TRBJ2-1, with D unclear. CDR3 size: 13 residues. V lost 5 bases, J lost 3 bases, and 8 bases lay in between. The CDR3 region is CASSPEFYNEQFF. The CDR3, as DNA: TGTGCCAGCAGTCCAGAGTTCTACAATGAGCAGTTCTTC.

This clonotype was counted many times. The CDR3 region has the DNA TGTGCCAGCAGCGCTCTGGGCAGGCCGCAGTATTTT. It specifies CASSALGRPQYF. The rearrangement links TRBV5-7 to TRBJ2-3; D gene ambiguous. TRBV5-7 is an open reading frame whose function is uncertain. The ends were cut back, 4 bases at V and 10 bases at J, with 13 bases in the middle. The CDR3 loop spans 12 amino acids.

This chain joins TRBV23-1 and TRBJ1-4; D call uncertain. TRBV23-1 is sorted into the ORF group, with uncertain function. V was cut by 4 bases and J by 0 bases, with 9 bases left in between. The CDR3 runs 15 residues. The CDR3 coding sequence is TGCGCCAGCAGTCGAGGGATATCAACTAATGAAAAACTGTTTTTT. Translated: CASSRGISTNEKLFF.

This clonotype was detected ten times or more. The CDR3 spells CASSTLQGLGTEAFF. DNA for the CDR3: TGCGCCAGCAGCACCCTACAGGGGCTAGGCACTGAAGCTTTCTTT. This sequence joins TRBV5-1 and TRBJ1-1; 7 bases map to TRBD1. With V trimmed by 4 bases and J by 4 bases, 10 bases remained unmatched. The CDR3 totals 15 residues. Germline V gene lookup returns CDR1 SGHRS and CDR2 YFSETQ.

This clonotype was counted a few times. The rearrangement links TRBV5-1 to TRBJ2-1; TRBD2 matches 14 bases. Per germline, CDR1 SGHRS and CDR2 YFSETQ. J gave up 8 bases and V 3 bases, and 4 bases lay outside the gene matches. The CDR3 length is 15 residues. This chain's CDR3 is CASSSGLAGGHEQFF. DNA for the CDR3: TGCGCCAGCAGCTCCGGACTAGCGGGAGGCCATGAGCAGTTCTTC. Full variable domain (missing parts from reference TRBV5-1 and TRBJ2-1): KAGVTQTPRYLIKTRGQQVTLSCSPISGHRSVSWYQQTPGQGLQFLFEYFSETQRNKGNFPGRFSGRQFSNSRSEMNVSTLELGDSALYLCASSSGLAGGHEQFFGPGTRLTVL.

This clonotype turned up a few times. The chain employs TRBV12-3 or TRBV12-4 and TRBJ2-1, with TRBD2 matching over 8 bases. This CDR3 is 14 amino acids long. V was pared by 5 bases and J by 7 bases, with 7 bases of the junction left unmatched. For the CDR3, the DNA is TGTGCCAGCAGTAGCTTAGCGGGACGGAATGAGCAGTTCTTC. Encoded protein: CASSSLAGRNEQFF.

This clonotype has a single count. The chain couples TRBV6-6 to TRBJ2-3; 10 nucleotides align to TRBD2. The CDR3 length is 16 residues. Germline V lookup: CDR1 MNHNY, CDR2 SVGAGI (reference sequence). The J segment lost 3 bases and the V segment lost 4 bases, leaving 7 bases of the junction unmatched. DNA of the CDR3: TGTGCCAGCAGTTCCCCGACTAGCGGGTTAACAGATACGCAGTATTTT. Translating gives CASSSPTSGLTDTQYF.

This clonotype was counted between two and nine times. This chain connects TRBV12-3 or TRBV12-4 to TRBJ1-5, with unresolved D. V was shortened by 6 bases and J by 0 bases, with 18 bases between the two germline ends. This CDR3 region has 17 residues. The CDR3 reads CASSRRLQVNSNQPQHF. The CDR3 region has the DNA TGTGCCAGCAGCCGCCGGCTCCAAGTTAATAGCAATCAGCCCCAGCATTTT.

This clonotype was counted at least ten times. V and J are TRBV4-3 and TRBJ1-1, with D unclear. The CDR3 is 14 amino acids. Trimming shortened V by 0 bases and J by 1 base, and 6 bases separated the two germline ends. The germline V gene encodes CDR1 LGHNA and CDR2 YSLEER. This CDR3 reads CASSQDLWNTEAFF. For the CDR3, the DNA is TGCGCCAGCAGCCAAGATTTGTGGAACACTGAAGCTTTCTTT.

This clonotype occurred a few times. The V and J genes are TRBV7-9 and TRBJ2-7; D call uncertain. V was cut by 1 base and J by 3 bases, with 10 bases left in between. The CDR3 is 14 residues long. Germline CDR1 SEHNR, CDR2 FQNEAQ (reference sequence). The CDR3 DNA follows: TGTGCCAGCAGCTTAGACCGGACGGACTACGAGCAGTACTTC. Translation: CASSLDRTDYEQYF.

This clonotype was detected ten times or more. The chain has TRBV5-1 and TRBJ1-2; perhaps TRBD1 as D (5 bases). Germline values: CDR1 SGHRS, CDR2 YFSETQ. V lost 7 bases, J lost 6 bases, and 16 bases lay in between. The CDR3 length is 13 residues. The CDR3 DNA sequence: TGCGCCAGCGGAATCGGGACTCCGCATGGCTACACCTTC. It yields the protein CASGIGTPHGYTF.

This clonotype was detected ten times or more. V and J are TRBV2 and TRBJ1-2; 8 bases line up with TRBD1. Germline V gene sequence: CDR1 SNHLY, CDR2 FYNNEI. Germline trimming cut 7 bases from V and 7 bases from J; bases unmatched to any gene: 8. The CDR3 length is 13 residues. In DNA form, the CDR3 reads TGTGCCAGCACCACGCAGGGGGCGGGTGGCTACACCTTC. It translates to CASTTQGAGGYTF. The whole variable domain, filled in from reference TRBV2 and TRBJ1-2, reads EPEVTQTPSHQVTQMGQEVILRCVPISNHLYFYWYRQILGQKVEFLVSFYNNEISEKSEIFDDQFSVERPDGSNFTLKIRSTKLEDSAMYFCASTTQGAGGYTFGSGTRLTVV.

J is TRBJ2-1 and V is TRBV4-2; 7 nucleotides line up with TRBD2. The germline V gene has CDR1 LGHNA and CDR2 YNFKEQ. The J segment lost 7 bases and the V segment lost 1 base, leaving 16 bases of the junction unmatched. The CDR3 runs to 18 residues. The CDR3, as DNA: TGTGCCAGCAGCCAAGGTATAACAGCCGGGGGGTATAGTAATGAGCAGTTCTTC. Translated: CASSQGITAGGYSNEQFF.

This chain uses TRBV7-9 with TRBJ2-7; a weak D match, TRBD2 (5 bases). CDR3 length: 13 residues. V lost 4 bases and J 1 base, leaving 8 bases between the germline ends. Germline V gene data show CDR1 as SEHNR and CDR2 as FQNEAQ (reference sequence). The CDR3 loop is CASSYVASYEQYF. The CDR3, as DNA: TGTGCCAGCAGCTACGTAGCGTCCTACGAGCAGTACTTC.

This clonotype was seen a handful of times. V usage is TRBV27 and J usage is TRBJ1-4, with D uncertain. Per germline, CDR1 MNHEY and CDR2 SMNVEV (reference sequence). The CDR3 loop spans 14 amino acids. Trimming left V 6 bases short and J 5 bases short, with 13 bases between. DNA for the CDR3: TGTGCCAGCAGAGAGCGCCCATGGAATGAAAAACTGTTTTTT. Residues: CASRERPWNEKLFF.

This clonotype has a handful of counts. The chain carries TRBV5-1 and TRBJ2-1, with 12 bases fitting TRBD1. Germline lookup yields CDR1 SGHRS and CDR2 YFSETQ. This CDR3 spans 13 amino acids. Losses at the gene ends were 10 bases for V and 6 bases for J; bases not matched to a gene: 5. The CDR3 DNA sequence: TGCGCCTCGGGACAGGGGGCATCCAATGAGCAGTTCTTC. Encoded protein: CASGQGASNEQFF.

The rearrangement links TRBV18 to TRBJ2-7, with TRBD2 identical over 8 bases. The CDR3 contains 15 residues. V lost 2 bases and J lost 5; bases outside the gene matches: 8. In germline, CDR1 is KGHSH, CDR2 LQKENI. CDR3 amino acids: CASSPVGSGIDEQYF. DNA of the CDR3: TGTGCCAGCTCACCAGTTGGTAGCGGGATTGACGAGCAGTACTTC.

This clonotype was seen at least ten times. This chain links TRBV7-9 with TRBJ1-1; D unresolved. Germline assignment: CDR1 SEHNR and CDR2 FQNEAQ (reference sequence). Trimming stripped 5 bases from V and 1 base from J, with 8 bases between. The CDR3 loop spans 13 amino acids. CDR3 sequence: CASSREANTEAFF. CDR3 nucleotides: TGTGCCAGCAGCCGTGAGGCGAACACTGAAGCTTTCTTT.

This sequence joins TRBV29-1 and TRBJ1-1; weak D call: TRBD1 (5 bases). V was cut by 7 bases and J by 1 base, with 10 bases left in between. Germline CDR1 and CDR2: SQVTM and ANQGSEA. The CDR3 contains 12 residues. DNA for the CDR3: TGCAGCGGGAGACAGACGAACACTGAAGCTTTCTTT. Translation gives CSGRQTNTEAFF.

V is TRBV20-1 and J is TRBJ1-1; D remains unclear. Trimming removed 3 bases at V and 1 base at J, with 9 bases between. Germline V lookup: CDR1 DFQATT, CDR2 SNEGSKA (reference sequence). CDR3 length: 13 amino acids. The CDR3: CSARDLTNTEAFF. CDR3 bases: TGCAGTGCTAGGGATCTGACGAACACTGAAGCTTTCTTT.

In this sample, this clonotype turned up a few times. The genes are TRBV9 and TRBJ2-7, with D possibly TRBD2 on 6 matching bases. The V end lost 5 bases, the J end lost 0 bases, and 12 bases lay between the germline ends. Germline-derived CDR1 and CDR2 are SGDLS and YYNGEE. The CDR3 length is 14 residues. The CDR3 DNA reads TGTGCCAGCAGTGTCGGGAGCACCTCCTACGAGCAGTACTTC. Amino acid sequence: CASSVGSTSYEQYF.

This chain uses TRBV30 with TRBJ2-3; 8 nucleotides align to TRBD2. There are 14 residues in the CDR3. Trimming removed 0 bases from V and 2 bases from J; junction bases left unmatched: 1. CDR1 is GTSNPN, CDR2 SVGIG, per germline (reference sequence). The CDR3 spells CAWSVLAVTDTQYF. The CDR3 DNA follows: TGTGCCTGGAGTGTACTAGCGGTCACAGATACGCAGTATTTT.

This clonotype was observed at least ten times. The chain is built from TRBV6-1 and TRBJ2-7; D gene ambiguous. Looked up from germline, CDR1 is MNHNS and CDR2 is SASEGT. V was clipped by 1 base and J by 2 bases, with 12 bases between them. The length of the CDR3 is 15 residues. CDR3 sequence reads: CASSEVLSSAYEQYF. The CDR3 coding sequence is TGTGCCAGCAGTGAAGTCCTCAGTTCCGCCTACGAGCAGTACTTC.

In this sample, this clonotype turned up many times. The V gene is TRBV5-1, the J gene TRBJ1-1; a possible D gene is TRBD1 (5 bases). V lost 0 bases and J 3 bases, leaving 9 bases between the germline ends. Germline-derived CDR1 and CDR2 are SGHRS and YFSETQ. This CDR3 has 14 residues. The CDR3 coding sequence is TGCGCCAGCAGCTTGGTTCAGGGAGACACTGAAGCTTTCTTT. Translated: CASSLVQGDTEAFF.

This clonotype was observed a handful of times. The V call is TRBV5-1, the J call TRBJ1-1, with 7 bases fitting TRBD1. Losses at the gene ends were 6 bases for V and 1 base for J; bases not matched to a gene: 3. In germline, CDR1 is SGHRS, CDR2 YFSETQ. The CDR3 sequence is 13 residues long. CDR3 DNA: TGCGCCAGCAAGGAGGGGGCGAACACTGAAGCTTTCTTT. This translates into CASKEGANTEAFF. Using reference TRBV5-1 and TRBJ1-1 for the parts outside the CDR3, the full variable domain is KAGVTQTPRYLIKTRGQQVTLSCSPISGHRSVSWYQQTPGQGLQFLFEYFSETQRNKGNFPGRFSGRQFSNSRSEMNVSTLELGDSALYLCASKEGANTEAFFGQGTRLTVV.

This clonotype appeared a few times. The chain links TRBV20-1 to TRBJ2-1; possible D gene TRBD2, 6 bases. The CDR3 covers 16 residues. CDR1 is DFQATT, CDR2 SNEGSKA, per germline (reference sequence). V was pared by 5 bases and J by 6 bases, with 23 bases between. The CDR3 DNA sequence: TGCAGTGCTCTCTGGGTATCGGCGGGAAAGGGCAATGAGCAGTTCTTC. Protein sequence: CSALWVSAGKGNEQFF.

This clonotype was observed at least ten times. V usage is TRBV5-1 and J usage is TRBJ2-2; TRBD1 or TRBD2 may be the D gene (6 bases each). Germline-derived CDR1 and CDR2 are SGHRS and YFSETQ. The CDR3 covers 16 residues. The V end was cut by 4 bases, the J end by 4 bases, with 17 bases between. CDR3 residues: CASSKDGGGGTGELFF. Here the CDR3 DNA reads TGCGCCAGCAGCAAGGACGGGGGCGGAGGCACCGGGGAGCTGTTTTTT.

This clonotype has more than one count but fewer than ten. The rearrangement links TRBV27 to TRBJ1-6; 7 nucleotides match TRBD1. Germline loops: CDR1 MNHEY, CDR2 SMNVEV (reference sequence). The CDR3 has 12 residues. V lost 6 bases, J lost 10 bases, and 3 bases stayed unmatched. The CDR3 nucleotides are TGTGCCAGCAGCAGACAGGGATCACCCCTCCACTTT. Amino acid sequence: CASSRQGSPLHF.

This clonotype was counted between two and nine times. The chain carries TRBV5-1 and TRBJ2-7; the match to TRBD1 covers 8 bases. The germline V gene encodes CDR1 SGHRS and CDR2 YFSETQ. V shed 0 bases, J shed 3 bases, and the junction held 8 bases outside the gene matches. The length of the CDR3 is 16 residues. DNA of the CDR3: TGCGCCAGCAGCTTGGAGCCCGGGACAGGATACTACGAGCAGTACTTC. It translates to CASSLEPGTGYYEQYF.